The sequence of this T cell receptor beta chain was determined in a study of regulatory T cells in long-lasting Graves disease. The CDR3 consists of 13 residues. The V gene lost 3 bases and the J gene lost 6 bases, with 8 bases spanning the gap. Study observations and caveats: Persistent Graves' patients showed less TCR diversity than newly diagnosed ones. There was favoring of TRBV28, TRBJ1-2 and TRBJ2-5 in persistent disease.

The TCR beta library used iRepertoire HTBI primers with Arm-PCR amplification of CDR3. TCRdb re-analysed the multiplex PCR reads in MiXCR, keeping a single row per CDR3 protein. Of roughly 350,000 distinct CDR3 sequences in the sample, approximately 15% were seen once. Stated time point: newly diagnosed GD, antithyroid drugs for less than 3 months. Scientists built the TCR library using RNA that was extracted from PBMCs. Each of the patients was recruited from an endocrinology department situated in Xi'an, China. This clonotype was counted between two and nine times. Its antigen is not identified. These data are also associated with another study on T cells in Graves' hyperthyroidism and ophthalmopathy. Per that study: Clonotypes that were expanded in thyroid above 0.001 mostly appeared in blood too.

This receptor was taken from a man aged 35-49 years with Graves disease. The V gene is TRBV12-3 or TRBV12-4, the J gene TRBJ2-2; possibly TRBD1 for D (6 bases). The starting material was peripheral blood mononuclear cells (PBMCs), obtained at new diagnosis, from a patient treated with antithyroid drugs. CDR3: CASSFGQPGELFF. The CDR3 nucleotides read TGTGCCAGCAGTTTCGGACAGCCCGGGGAGCTGTTTTTT.